What follows are 9 T cell receptor beta chains derived from one specimen sequenced in a study of T cell responses to AZD1222 COVID-19 vaccine. Clones were read by immunoSEQ multiplex PCR, and TCRdb kept only the in-frame ones, dropping some. The sample has 55,000 to 75,000 clones, around 83% seen once. Material: peripheral blood, obtained on day 0 of AZD1222 vaccination. These receptors all come from an adult in good health.

The chain employs TRBV11-2 and TRBJ2-3; 8 bases line up with TRBD1. The ends lost 3 bases at V and 4 bases at J; junction bases unmatched: 6. CDR1 and CDR2 from the germline V gene are SGHAT and FQNNGV. The CDR3 contains 15 residues. For the CDR3, the DNA is TGTGCCAGCAGCTTGTGGACAGGGCAAGCAGATACGCAGTATTTT. This sequence encodes CASSLWTGQADTQYF.

This clone has just one count. CDR3 sequence: CASSLDYGYTF. Here the CDR3 DNA reads TGTGCCAGCAGTTTGGACTATGGCTACACCTTC. The chain links TRBV12-3 or TRBV12-4 to TRBJ1-2; D remains unclear. V lost 3 bases to trimming and J lost 3 bases, with 2 bases between them. CDR3 size: 11 residues.

V usage is TRBV4-1 and J usage is TRBJ1-6, with 7 bases matching TRBD1. The CDR3 has 16 residues. Trimming took 2 bases from V and 10 from J; bases not matched to a gene: 11. Germline CDR1 and CDR2: MGHRA and YSYEKL. The CDR3 DNA reads TGCGCCAGCAGCCAAAAGTATTCAGGGGGGTTATCACCCCTCCACTTT. Its protein is CASSQKYSGGLSPLHF.

The chain has TRBV18 and TRBJ2-7; 10 bases agree with TRBD2. Trimming took 4 bases from V and 4 from J; bases not matched to a gene: 7. The CDR3 spans 15 residues. Germline CDR1 is KGHSH and CDR2 is LQKENI. CDR3 nucleotide sequence: TGTGCCAGCTCACAAAGCGGGGGGGCTGCGTACGAGCAGTACTTC. Translation: CASSQSGGAAYEQYF.

The chain uses TRBV6-6 and TRBJ1-2; TRBD1 is a possible D gene (5 bases). The CDR3 extends over 12 amino acids. Trimming took off 8 bases at V and 2 bases at J, with 9 bases between the two ends. Germline loops: CDR1 MNHNY, CDR2 SVGAGI (reference sequence). CDR3 loop: CASGTVNYGYTF. CDR3 DNA sequence: TGTGCCAGCGGGACGGTCAACTATGGCTACACCTTC.

The chain combines TRBV19 with TRBJ1-4; D is undetermined. The CDR3 covers 17 residues. CDR1 is LNHDA and CDR2 is SQIVND in the germline V gene (reference sequence). The V and J ends lost 5 bases and 4 bases respectively, with 20 bases between them. The CDR3 sequence: CASSPQLLDVNNEKLFF. The CDR3 region has the DNA TGTGCCAGTAGTCCTCAGCTATTGGACGTCAATAATGAAAAACTGTTTTTT.

The CDR3 region is CASSLAGGLLSGELFF. The CDR3 region has the DNA TGTGCCAGCAGCTTGGCGGGGGGGCTGTTGAGCGGGGAGCTGTTTTTT. The chain couples TRBV5-4 to TRBJ2-2; 8 nucleotides agree with TRBD2. This CDR3 contains 16 residues. Germline lookup yields CDR1 SGHNT and CDR2 YYREEE (reference sequence). The V gene end was trimmed by 0 bases and the J gene end by 7 bases; junction bases not matched to a gene: 8.

This clone was found a few times. The chain couples TRBV28 to TRBJ1-6; possible D gene TRBD1, 6 bases. Germline CDR1 is MDHEN and CDR2 is SYDVKM. The CDR3 is 17 residues long. The V and J ends lost 7 bases and 0 bases respectively, with 16 bases between them. DNA for the CDR3: TGTGCCAGCACTCGGGGGCAGCTTCGCTCCTATAATTCACCCCTCCACTTT. It encodes CASTRGQLRSYNSPLHF.

V and J are TRBV5-1 and TRBJ1-3, with D uncertain. V was cut by 0 bases and J by 0 bases, with 10 bases left in between. Per germline, CDR1 SGHRS and CDR2 YFSETQ. The CDR3 covers 16 residues. CDR3 region: CASSLDGDVSGNTIYF. CDR3 sequence (DNA): TGCGCCAGCAGCTTGGATGGGGATGTCTCTGGAAACACCATATATTTT.